These 21 T cell receptor beta chains were sequenced from one sample in a study of tumor-infiltrating lymphocytes in primary liver carcinoma. The authors took blood RNA from unsorted whole blood and also extracted germline DNA. TCR beta cDNA was prepared out of roughly 0.45 ug total RNA by means of a constant-region primer. Three nested multiplex PCR rounds, a slightly modified ARM-PCR method, built the TCR beta libraries. Amplification in the first two PCR rounds was performed using TRBV1-TRBV30 forward primers and a C-beta reverse primer for approximately 10 cycles each. TCRdb re-analysed the multiplex PCR reads in MiXCR, keeping a single row per CDR3 protein. Among 300,000 to 350,000 distinct CDR3 sequences, 65% were seen once, and the ten largest hold 5.5% to 8%. Specimen: peripheral blood. The receptors were sampled from a man aged 35 to 55 with primary liver carcinoma and hepatitis B virus infection.

About this clonotype: The conserved final phenylalanine or tryptophan is absent from the CDR3, which likely points to a read error. This chain joins TRBV11-3 and TRBJ2-7, with D unresolved. Per the germline V gene, CDR1 is SGHNT and CDR2 is YENEEA. The ends were cut back, 6 bases at V and 6 bases at J, with 15 bases in the middle. The CDR3 is 13 residues long. CDR3 amino acids: CASSSGISFEQYL. DNA for the CDR3: TGTGCCAGCAGTAGTGGGATTAGCTTCGAGCAGTACCTC.

The DNA for the CDR3 is TGTGCCAGCAACTGGGGTAGAACTGAGACCCAGTACTTC. Its translation is CASNWGRTETQYF. V gene TRBV11-2 combines with J gene TRBJ2-5; D not certain. Germline CDR1 SGHAT, CDR2 FQNNGV. V lost 7 bases, J lost 5 bases, and 14 bases lay in between. The CDR3 extends over 13 amino acids.

In its sample, this clonotype was seen once. The conserved closing phenylalanine or tryptophan is absent in this CDR3, likely reflecting a read error. The CDR3 coding sequence is TGTACCAGCAGCCAGAGACTAGGGGGATATGAGCAGTTCATC. Translation: CTSSQRLGGYEQFI. The rearrangement uses TRBV4-2 and TRBJ2-1; D possibly matches TRBD1 or TRBD2 (6 bases each). CDR1 and CDR2 from the germline V gene are LGHNA and YNFKEQ. This CDR3 has 14 amino acids.

This clonotype was counted ten times or more. CDR3 residues: CASSRPGTRPETQYF. In DNA, the CDR3 is TGTGCCAGCAGCCGTCCCGGGACAAGACCGGAGACCCAGTACTTC. The V and J genes are TRBV11-2 and TRBJ2-5; D is possibly TRBD1 (6 bases). Germline CDR1 reads SGHAT; CDR2 reads FQNNGV. V was pared by 5 bases and J by 5 bases, with 18 bases between. The CDR3 is 15 amino acids. The full variable domain, rest sourced from reference TRBV11-2 and TRBJ2-5, is EAGVAQSPRYKIIEKRQSVAFWCNPISGHATLYWYQQILGQGPKLLIQFQNNGVVDDSQLPKDRFSAERLKGVDSTLKIQPAKLEDSAVYLCASSRPGTRPETQYFGPGTRLLVL.

As regards this clonotype: Its ends do not fully match the called genes, so a read error is possible. V gene TRBV20-1 combines with J gene TRBJ2-1; 8 bases match TRBD2. Germline-derived CDR1 and CDR2 are DFQATT and SNEGSKA (reference sequence). The CDR3 has 15 amino acids. The CDR3: CSARRGAGAYIEQFF. The CDR3 coding sequence is TGCAGTGCTAGGAGAGGAGCGGGAGCCTACATTGAGCAGTTCTTC.

For this clonotype: A read error may produce the germline difference seen at one junction end. The V and J genes are TRBV4-2 and TRBJ2-2; D uncertain. Germline V lookup: CDR1 LGHNA, CDR2 YNFKEQ. CDR3 length equals 13 residues. CDR3 in amino acids: CASSHAVAGELFF. CDR3 DNA sequence: TGCGCCAGCAGCCACGCCGTAGCCGGGGAGCTGTTTTTT.

As regards this clonotype: A clone one base away is much larger, so this may be a read error. The chain employs TRBV12-3 or TRBV12-4 and TRBJ1-2; D gene ambiguous. The V gene lost 3 bases and the J gene lost 0 bases, with 8 bases spanning the gap. This CDR3 spans 14 amino acids. CDR3 residues: CASSFGVTNYGYTF. The CDR3 DNA reads TGTGCCAGCAGTTTTGGGGTCACTAACTATGGCTACACCTTC.

To note about this clonotype: The conserved phenylalanine or tryptophan is not found at the CDR3 terminus, so this likely reflects a read error. The chain recombines TRBV12-3 or TRBV12-4 with TRBJ2-1; no clear D gene. The V end lost 3 bases, the J end lost 8 bases, and 8 bases lay between the germline ends. The length of the CDR3 is 12 residues. In nucleotides, the CDR3 is TGTGCCAGCAGTTTTGTCCACGATGAGCAGTTCCTC. Its protein is CASSFVHDEQFL.

As to this clonotype: An end of the junction does not agree with germline; a read error may underlie this. This chain connects TRBV6-2 or TRBV6-3 to TRBJ2-7, with D possibly being TRBD1 or TRBD2 (6 bases each). Germline V lookup: CDR1 MNHEY, CDR2 SVGEGT. The CDR3 sequence is 14 residues long. CDR3 nucleotides: TGTGCCAGCAGGAAATCAGGGGAGGCCAACGAGCGGTACTTC. Its protein product is CASRKSGEANERYF.

With regard to this clonotype: This may come from a read error, since a much larger clone is one base off. The chain recombines TRBV6-5 with TRBJ2-1; D may be TRBD1 or TRBD2 (5 bases each). Germline values: CDR1 MNHEY, CDR2 SVGAGI. The CDR3 contains 15 residues. The CDR3 coding sequence is TGTGCCAGCTGTTACCGTCGGGACGCTTCCAATGAGCAGTTCTTC. Its translation: CASCYRRDASNEQFF.

Worth noting for this clonotype: A much larger clone differs by one base, so this may be a read error. V and J are TRBV29-1 and TRBJ1-1; no definite D call. CDR1 and CDR2 from the germline V gene are SQVTM and ANQGSEA. The CDR3 extends over 14 amino acids. DNA for the CDR3: TGCAGCGTCGAAGGTCCGGAGAGGAGCACTGAAGCTTTCTTT. Translating gives CSVEGPERSTEAFF. Full variable domain (remainder filled in from reference TRBV29-1 and TRBJ1-1): SAVISQKPSRDICQRGTSLTIQCQVDSQVTMMFWYRQQPGQSLTLIATANQGSEATYESGFVIDKFPISRPNLTFSTLTVSNMSPEDSSIYLCSVEGPERSTEAFFGQGTRLTVV.

This clonotype was seen many times. The chain couples TRBV6-2 or TRBV6-3 to TRBJ1-2; TRBD1 agrees at 8 bases. The CDR3 contains 15 residues. Germline CDR1 reads MNHEY; CDR2 reads SVGEGT. The junction had 9 bases not matched to a gene; V was cut back by 6 bases and J by 3 bases. The CDR3 DNA follows: TGTGCCAGCAGCACCATCCTACAGGGGGACTATGGCTACACCTTC. Translation: CASSTILQGDYGYTF.

The V and J genes are TRBV11-2 and TRBJ2-7, with 8 bases lining up with TRBD2. Germline assignment: CDR1 SGHAT and CDR2 FQNNGV. V shed 2 bases and J 1 base; nucleotides not matched to a gene: 7. The CDR3 extends over 16 amino acids. CDR3 region: CASSLTGLVGSYEQYF. The CDR3 DNA reads TGTGCCAGCAGCTTAACGGGACTAGTGGGTTCCTACGAGCAGTACTTC.

This clonotype was seen just once. The junction and the germline gene differ at one end; a read error may be behind it. The chain carries TRBV6-2 or TRBV6-3 and TRBJ1-1, with TRBD1 identical over 9 bases. The germline V gene has CDR1 MNHEY and CDR2 SVGEGT. The CDR3 runs 17 residues. This CDR3 is CASRPTGTGTLNTEAYF. The CDR3 DNA sequence: TGTGCCAGCCGGCCTACCGGGACAGGGACTTTGAACACTGAAGCTTACTTT.

Here the CDR3 DNA reads TGTGCCAGCAGTTACTCGACAGGCTATCAGCCCCAGCATTTT. Translation gives CASSYSTGYQPQHF. The rearrangement uses TRBV6-5 and TRBJ1-5, with D possibly matching TRBD1 (6 bases). The V and J ends lost 0 bases and 5 bases respectively, with 8 bases between them. The CDR3 is 14 residues long. Looked up from germline, CDR1 is MNHEY and CDR2 is SVGAGI.

This clonotype was recorded many times. The chain couples TRBV4-3 to TRBJ2-5, with 7 bases fitting TRBD2. V lost 4 bases to trimming and J lost 5 bases; unmatched junction nucleotides: 10. Germline CDR1 and CDR2: LGHNA and YSLEER. The CDR3 runs 15 residues. CDR3 in amino acids: CASSPDAGAGETQYF. The DNA for the CDR3 is TGCGCCAGCAGCCCAGACGCGGGAGCTGGGGAGACCCAGTACTTC.

As regards this clonotype: A much larger clone is a single base away; this may be a read error. The chain uses TRBV6-2 or TRBV6-3 and TRBJ2-2; 10 bases fit TRBD2. Per germline, CDR1 MNHEY and CDR2 SVGEGT. The CDR3 is 16 amino acids. The CDR3 DNA follows: TGTACCAGCAGTCCCCTAGCGGGAGAGAACACCGGGGAGCTGTTTTTT. This codes for CTSSPLAGENTGELFF.

As to this clonotype: Just one base apart from a much larger clone, this may be a read error. V is TRBV6-1 and J is TRBJ2-7, with 9 bases matching TRBD1. Germline-derived CDR1 and CDR2 are MNHNS and SASEGT. The CDR3 runs 15 residues. CDR3 residues: CASSDYGTGYYEKYF. In nucleotides, the CDR3 is TGTGCCAGCAGTGACTACGGGACAGGGTACTACGAGAAGTACTTC.

Of note for this clonotype: The junction departs from the called germline gene at one end, perhaps through a read error. This rearrangement joins TRBV28 to TRBJ2-5; TRBD1 might be the D (6 bases). Germline V gene lookup returns CDR1 MDHEN and CDR2 SYDVKM. CDR3 length: 13 amino acids. The CDR3 loop reads CASMNQGSETQYF. In nucleotides, the CDR3 is TGTGCCAGCATGAATCAGGGGTCGGAGACCCAATACTTC.

On this clonotype itself: No conserved phenylalanine or tryptophan is present at the end of the CDR3, so a read error is the likely explanation. The DNA is left out, because the CDR3 cannot be placed on it with certainty; the CDR3 is given as TCRdb lists it. The chain couples TRBV11-2 to TRBJ2-3; TRBD1, as called in the table, went unchecked against the DNA. CDR1 is SGHAT and CDR2 is FQNNGV in the germline V gene. The CDR3 is 17 amino acids in total, end residues counted. The CDR3 loop reads CASSLVRAGQRRDTQYL.

This clonotype was seen a single time. One end of the junction varies from germline; a read error may be responsible. The chain has TRBV11-2 and TRBJ1-1; unclear D gene. The CDR3 has 14 residues. Germline lookup yields CDR1 SGHAT and CDR2 FQNNGV. The CDR3 sequence is CASSLTAFDAEASF. As DNA, the CDR3 is TGTGCCAGCAGCTTAACGGCCTTCGACGCTGAAGCTTCCTTT.